This T cell receptor beta chain is from a study of breast tumors, draining lymph nodes, adjacent tissues. This clonotype was recorded a few times. Its antigen is not known. Notes on the study in general: That most tumor T cells come from lymph nodes remained unproven. Luminal-like breast cancer showed significantly higher tumor–nontumor repertoire similarity than basal-like. Data fit most tumor T cells coming from lymph node, expanding in tumor.

Breast cancer patients provided tissue from their axillary draining lymph nodes. CDR1 and CDR2 (germline): SGHRS, YFSETQ. This CDR3 region has 14 residues. Trimming removed 1 base at V and 1 base at J, with 8 bases between. MiXCR, run by TCRdb on the multiplex PCR reads, gives a single entry per CDR3 protein. Counted here are roughly 220,000 distinct CDR3 sequences, nearly 35% occurring once; the ten biggest clones make up approximately 4%. The J gene is TRBJ2-5, the V gene TRBV5-1; the D gene is possibly TRBD2 (5 bases). Material for sequencing was axillary lymph node tissue. This TCR was recovered from a female donor with breast cancer. Some clones in this sample may be carry-over from other donors' samples. The DNA for the CDR3 is TGCGCCAGCAGCTTGAGAGGGATCCAAGAGACCCAGTACTTC. Translating it yields CASSLRGIQETQYF.